This T cell receptor (beta chain) was captured in a study of blood T cell repertoires in COVID-19. Study in general: Researchers got acute and convalescent COVID-19 samples from the United States, Italy and Spain. The analysed material was cDNA or gDNA that came from T cells, B-cell-depleted T cells, or PBMCs.

CDR1 and CDR2 from the germline V gene are SGHNT and YYREEE (reference sequence). This CDR3 has 13 amino acids. J gave up 3 bases and V 2 bases, and 0 bases lay outside the gene matches. This clone has just one count. This CDR3 is also generated by other DNA sequences in the sample. Original processing methods: How many nucleated cells were present was estimated from reference gene primer amplification. Measured with immunoSEQ multiplex PCR; TCRdb has only the in-frame clones, and not every one. Clonal size and the V and J genes are those of that table, whereas D and trimming came from the DNA. The sample has 430,000 or so clones; 85% to 90% are singletons. One Seattle source followed patients from active infection through their disease course.

This sequence originates from a man aged 18 to 30 with COVID-19, enrolled during active disease. The sample taken for sequencing was peripheral blood. V is TRBV5-4 and J is TRBJ2-5, with 8 bases identical to TRBD2. In DNA form, the CDR3 reads TGTGCCAGCAGCTTTAGCGGGGAAGAGACCCAGTACTTC. Translation: CASSFSGEETQYF.